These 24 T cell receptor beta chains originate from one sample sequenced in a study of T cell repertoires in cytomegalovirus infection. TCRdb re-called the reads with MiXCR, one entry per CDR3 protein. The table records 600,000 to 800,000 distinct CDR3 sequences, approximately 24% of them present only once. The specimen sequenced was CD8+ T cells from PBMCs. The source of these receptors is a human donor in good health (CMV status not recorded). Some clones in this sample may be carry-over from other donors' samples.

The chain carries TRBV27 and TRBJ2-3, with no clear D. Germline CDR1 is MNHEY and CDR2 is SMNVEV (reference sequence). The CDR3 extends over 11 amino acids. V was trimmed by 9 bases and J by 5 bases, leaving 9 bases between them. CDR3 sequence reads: CASLRGDTQYF. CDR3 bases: TGTGCCAGTCTCCGTGGAGATACGCAGTATTTT.

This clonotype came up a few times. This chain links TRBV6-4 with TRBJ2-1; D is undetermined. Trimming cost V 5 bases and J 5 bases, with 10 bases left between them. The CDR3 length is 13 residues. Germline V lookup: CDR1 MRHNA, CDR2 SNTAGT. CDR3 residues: CASSHHPDNEQFF. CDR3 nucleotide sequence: TGTGCCAGCAGTCATCATCCCGACAATGAGCAGTTCTTC.

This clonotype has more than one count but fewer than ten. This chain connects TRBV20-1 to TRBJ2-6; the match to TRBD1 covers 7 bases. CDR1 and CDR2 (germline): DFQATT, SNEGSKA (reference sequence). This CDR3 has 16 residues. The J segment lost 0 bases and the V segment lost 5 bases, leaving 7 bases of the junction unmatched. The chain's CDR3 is CSAWDSWVSGANVLTF. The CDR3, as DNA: TGCAGTGCTTGGGACAGTTGGGTCTCTGGGGCCAACGTCCTGACTTTC.

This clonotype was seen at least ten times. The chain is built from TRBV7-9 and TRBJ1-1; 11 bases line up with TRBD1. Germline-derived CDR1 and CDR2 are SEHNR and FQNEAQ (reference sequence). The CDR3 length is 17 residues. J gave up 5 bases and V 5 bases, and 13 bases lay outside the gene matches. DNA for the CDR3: TGTGCCAGCAGCCGCCCCGCCGGGACAGGGGGTCGGACTGAAGCTTTCTTT. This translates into CASSRPAGTGGRTEAFF.

CDR3 bases: TGCAGTGCTAGAGACTGGGGCACGAACACCGGGGAGCTGTTTTTT. As protein: CSARDWGTNTGELFF. The chain uses TRBV20-1 and TRBJ2-2; perhaps TRBD1 as D (5 bases). Trimming took 0 bases from V and 0 from J, leaving 8 bases between them. This CDR3 has 15 amino acids. The germline V gene has CDR1 DFQATT and CDR2 SNEGSKA (reference sequence).

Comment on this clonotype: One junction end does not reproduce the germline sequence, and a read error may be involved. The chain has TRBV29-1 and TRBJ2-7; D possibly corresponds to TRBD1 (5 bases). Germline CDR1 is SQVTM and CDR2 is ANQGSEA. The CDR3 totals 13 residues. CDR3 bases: TGCAGCGCCGTAGACAGTTCCTCCAACGAGCAGTACTTC. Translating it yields CSAVDSSSNEQYF.

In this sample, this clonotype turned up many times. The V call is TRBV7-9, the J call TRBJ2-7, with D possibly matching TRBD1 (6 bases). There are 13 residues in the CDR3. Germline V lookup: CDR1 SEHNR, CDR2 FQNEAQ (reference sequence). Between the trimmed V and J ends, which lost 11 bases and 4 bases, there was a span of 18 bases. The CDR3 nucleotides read TGTGCCGGCACCCCCGGACAGTTATACGAGCAGTACTTC. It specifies CAGTPGQLYEQYF.

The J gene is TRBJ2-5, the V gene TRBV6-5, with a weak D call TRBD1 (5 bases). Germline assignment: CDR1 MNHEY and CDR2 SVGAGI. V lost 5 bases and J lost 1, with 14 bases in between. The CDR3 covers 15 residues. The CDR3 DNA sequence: TGTGCCAGCAGTCAGCGAGACAGCGTCCAAGAGACCCAGTACTTC. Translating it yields CASSQRDSVQETQYF.

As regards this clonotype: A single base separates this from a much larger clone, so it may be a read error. The CDR3 coding sequence is TGTGGCAGCAGCCTCACTAGCGGAATCTCAGATACGCAGTATTTT. It is translated as CGSSLTSGISDTQYF. The V gene is TRBV7-2, the J gene TRBJ2-3, with TRBD2 matching over 8 bases. The germline CDR1 and CDR2 sequences are SGHTA and FQGNSA. The CDR3 spans 15 residues.

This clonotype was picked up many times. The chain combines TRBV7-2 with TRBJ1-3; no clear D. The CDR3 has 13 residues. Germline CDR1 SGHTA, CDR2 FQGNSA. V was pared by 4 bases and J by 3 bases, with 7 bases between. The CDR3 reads CASSSGIGNTIYF. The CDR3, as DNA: TGTGCCAGCAGCTCGGGGATTGGAAACACCATATATTTT. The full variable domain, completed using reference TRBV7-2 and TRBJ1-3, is GAGVSQSPSNKVTEKGKDVELRCDPISGHTALYWYRQSLGQGLEFLIYFQGNSAPDKSGLPSDRFSAERTGGSVSTLTIQRTQQEDSAVYLCASSSGIGNTIYFGEGSWLTVV.

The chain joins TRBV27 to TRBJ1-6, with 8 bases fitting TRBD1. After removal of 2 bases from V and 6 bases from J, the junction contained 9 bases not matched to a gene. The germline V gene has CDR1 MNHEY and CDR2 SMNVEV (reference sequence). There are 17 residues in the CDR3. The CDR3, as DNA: TGTGCCAGCAGTTTAAGGGTAGACAGGGGTTTTAATTCACCCCTCCACTTT. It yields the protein CASSLRVDRGFNSPLHF.

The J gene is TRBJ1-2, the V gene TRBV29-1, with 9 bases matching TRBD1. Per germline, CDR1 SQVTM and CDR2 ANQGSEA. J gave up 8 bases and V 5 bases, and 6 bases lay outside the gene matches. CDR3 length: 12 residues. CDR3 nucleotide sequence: TGCAGCGTTCCGGACAGGGGTATAGGCTACACCTTC. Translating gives CSVPDRGIGYTF.

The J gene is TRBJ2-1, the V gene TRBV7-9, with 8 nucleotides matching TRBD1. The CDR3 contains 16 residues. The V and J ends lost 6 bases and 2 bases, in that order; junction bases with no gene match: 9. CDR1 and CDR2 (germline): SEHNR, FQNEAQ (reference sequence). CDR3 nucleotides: TGTGCCAGCAGACCCCAAGACAGGGGACCCTACAATGAGCAGTTCTTC. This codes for CASRPQDRGPYNEQFF.

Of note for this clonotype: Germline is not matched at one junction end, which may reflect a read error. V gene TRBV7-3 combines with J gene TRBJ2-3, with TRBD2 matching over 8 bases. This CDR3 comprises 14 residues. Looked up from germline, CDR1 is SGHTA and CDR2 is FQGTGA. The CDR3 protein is CTSSSGLARDTQYF. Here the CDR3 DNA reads TGTACCAGCAGCTCTGGACTAGCCAGAGATACGCAGTATTTT.

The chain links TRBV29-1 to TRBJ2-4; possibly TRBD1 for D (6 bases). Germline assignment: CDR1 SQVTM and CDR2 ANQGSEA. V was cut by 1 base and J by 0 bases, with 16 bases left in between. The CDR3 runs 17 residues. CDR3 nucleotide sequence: TGCAGCGTTGAAGGCCGACAAACAGGGACAGCCAAAAACATTCAGTACTTC. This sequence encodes CSVEGRQTGTAKNIQYF. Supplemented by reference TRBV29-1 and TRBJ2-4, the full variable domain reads SAVISQKPSRDICQRGTSLTIQCQVDSQVTMMFWYRQQPGQSLTLIATANQGSEATYESGFVIDKFPISRPNLTFSTLTVSNMSPEDSSIYLCSVEGRQTGTAKNIQYFGAGTRLSVL.

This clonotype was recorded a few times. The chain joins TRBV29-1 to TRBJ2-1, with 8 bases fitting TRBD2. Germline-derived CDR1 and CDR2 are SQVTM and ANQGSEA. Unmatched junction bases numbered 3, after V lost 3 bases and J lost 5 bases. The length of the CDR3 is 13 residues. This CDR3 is CSVETGGDNEQFF. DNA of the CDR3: TGCAGCGTTGAGACGGGGGGGGACAATGAGCAGTTCTTC.

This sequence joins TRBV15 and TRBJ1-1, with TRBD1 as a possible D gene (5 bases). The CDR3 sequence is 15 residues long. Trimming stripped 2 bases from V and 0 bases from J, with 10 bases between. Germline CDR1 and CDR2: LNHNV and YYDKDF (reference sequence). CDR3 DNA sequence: TGTGCCACCAGCAGAACCCTGGGGGTGAACACTGAAGCTTTCTTT. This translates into CATSRTLGVNTEAFF.

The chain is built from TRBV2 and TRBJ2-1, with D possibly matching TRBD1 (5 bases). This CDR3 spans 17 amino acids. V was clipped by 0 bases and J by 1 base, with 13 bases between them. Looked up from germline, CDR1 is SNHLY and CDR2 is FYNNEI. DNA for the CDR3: TGTGCCAGCAGTGAAGCGCTAGACAGTTATTCCTACAATGAGCAGTTCTTC. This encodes CASSEALDSYSYNEQFF.

CDR3 DNA: TGTGCCAGCAGTTTAAACAGGGGAACCAATGAGCAGTTCTTC. It yields the protein CASSLNRGTNEQFF. The chain uses TRBV27 and TRBJ2-1; TRBD1 matches at 7 bases. CDR3 length: 14 amino acids. The V and J ends lost 2 bases and 6 bases, in that order; junction bases with no gene match: 4. Germline CDR1 reads MNHEY; CDR2 reads SMNVEV (reference sequence).

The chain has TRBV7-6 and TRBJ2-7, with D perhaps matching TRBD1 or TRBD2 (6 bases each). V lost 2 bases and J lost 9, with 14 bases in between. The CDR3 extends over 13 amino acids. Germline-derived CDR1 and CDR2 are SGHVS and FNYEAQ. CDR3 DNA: TGTGCCAGCAGCTTAAGTACGGGGGCGTCGCAGTACGTC. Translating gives CASSLSTGASQYV.

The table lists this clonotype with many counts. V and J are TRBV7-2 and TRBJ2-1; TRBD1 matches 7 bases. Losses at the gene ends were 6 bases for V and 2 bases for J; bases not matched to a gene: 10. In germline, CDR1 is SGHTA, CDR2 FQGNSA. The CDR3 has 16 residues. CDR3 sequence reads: CASSSKRDRAYNEQFF. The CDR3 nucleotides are TGTGCCAGCAGTTCCAAGCGCGACAGGGCCTACAATGAGCAGTTCTTC.

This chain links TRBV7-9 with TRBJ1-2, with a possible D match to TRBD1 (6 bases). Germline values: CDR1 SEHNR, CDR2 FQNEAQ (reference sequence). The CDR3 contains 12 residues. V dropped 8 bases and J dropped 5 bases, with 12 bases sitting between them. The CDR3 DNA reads TGTGCCAGCTTAACAGGGTATTATGGCTACACCTTC. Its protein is CASLTGYYGYTF. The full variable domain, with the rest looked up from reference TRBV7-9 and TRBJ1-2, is DTGVSQNPRHKITKRGQNVTFRCDPISEHNRLYWYRQTLGQGPEFLTYFQNEAQLEKSRLLSDRFSAERPKGSFSTLEIQRTEQGDSAMYLCASLTGYYGYTFGSGTRLTVV.

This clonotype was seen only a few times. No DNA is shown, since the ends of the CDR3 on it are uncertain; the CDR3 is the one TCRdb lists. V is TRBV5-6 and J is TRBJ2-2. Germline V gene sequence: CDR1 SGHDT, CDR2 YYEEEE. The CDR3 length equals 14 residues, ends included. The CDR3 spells CASSLEFGAGELFF.

The CDR3 DNA reads as TGTGCCAGCATGGGACAGGGGTGGTTTAGAGCTTTCTTT. Its translation is CASMGQGWFRAFF. J is TRBJ1-1 and V is TRBV7-9; 10 bases align to TRBD1. The junction had 9 bases not matched to a gene; V was cut back by 7 bases and J by 10 bases. Germline loops: CDR1 SEHNR, CDR2 FQNEAQ (reference sequence). CDR3 length: 13 residues.